This T cell receptor beta chain was profiled in a study of cytomegalovirus exposure and HLA in healthy donors. Study conclusions and caveats: The investigators catalogued 180 or so TCR beta chains as cytomegalovirus-associated. When the data were analyzed later, several of the most significant clusters appeared to be linked to common viral pathogens.

The CDR3 totals 14 residues. Germline V lookup: CDR1 MNHEY, CDR2 SMNVEV (reference sequence). V was clipped by 3 bases and J by 4 bases, with 10 bases between them. This clone was seen a handful of times. Its antigen is unknown. Primers included in the PCR were 60 Vbeta and 13 Jbeta primers. Sequencing used immunoSEQ multiplex PCR; TCRdb keeps in-frame clones, though not all of them. This sample carries some 200,000 clones, roughly 85% of them seen once, and the ten largest clones take more than 1.5%. The sequencing sample was made of PBMCs. This clonotype was sampled from a man between 18 and 29 years old in good health and CMV-seronegative. The J gene is TRBJ2-1, the V gene TRBV27, with D uncertain. CDR3 in DNA: TGTGCCAGCAGTTTCCAGGCCGCTTACAATGAGCAGTTCTTC. It yields the protein CASSFQAAYNEQFF.